The present T cell receptor (beta chain) was sequenced within a study of glioma-infiltrating T cells after dendritic cell vaccination. For the study at large: Dendritic cells derived from monocytes and pulsed with autologous tumor lysate formed the vaccine.

PBMC sampling occurred before vaccination, two weeks after the third dose, and at progression. Measured with immunoSEQ multiplex PCR; TCRdb has only the in-frame clones, and not every one. This table has fewer than 100,000 clones, more than 75% appearing once. There are 13 residues in the CDR3. V was cut by 1 base and J by 8 bases, with 9 bases left in between. Looked up from germline, CDR1 is PRHDT and CDR2 is FYEKMQ (reference sequence). The chain couples TRBV13 to TRBJ2-1, with TRBD1 as a possible D gene (5 bases). The receptor was isolated from a human donor with glioblastoma. Source: blood, taken before dendritic cell vaccination. The CDR3 DNA sequence: TGTGCCAGCAGCTTAGCCCTAGGGGATGAGCAGTTCTTC. The encoded protein is CASSLALGDEQFF.